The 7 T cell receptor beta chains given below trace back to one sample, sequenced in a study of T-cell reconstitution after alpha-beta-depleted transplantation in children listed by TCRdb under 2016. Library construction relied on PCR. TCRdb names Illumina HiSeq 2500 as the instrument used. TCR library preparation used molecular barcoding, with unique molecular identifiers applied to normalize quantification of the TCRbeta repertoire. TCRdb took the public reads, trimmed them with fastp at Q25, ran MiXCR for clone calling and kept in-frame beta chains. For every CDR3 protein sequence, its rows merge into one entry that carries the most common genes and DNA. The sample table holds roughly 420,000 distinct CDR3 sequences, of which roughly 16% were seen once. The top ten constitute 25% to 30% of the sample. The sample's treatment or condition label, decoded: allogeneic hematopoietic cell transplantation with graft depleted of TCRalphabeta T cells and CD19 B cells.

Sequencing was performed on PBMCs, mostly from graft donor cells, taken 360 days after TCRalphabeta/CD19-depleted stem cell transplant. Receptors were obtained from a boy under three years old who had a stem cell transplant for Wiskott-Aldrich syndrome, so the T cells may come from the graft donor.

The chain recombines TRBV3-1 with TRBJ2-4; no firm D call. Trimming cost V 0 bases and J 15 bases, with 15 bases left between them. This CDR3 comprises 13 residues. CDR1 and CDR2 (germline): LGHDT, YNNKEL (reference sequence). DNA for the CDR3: TGTGCCAGCAGCCAAGACTTTCAAGGTTACAGGTACTTC. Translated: CASSQDFQGYRYF.

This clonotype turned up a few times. As DNA, the CDR3 is TGTGCCTGGAGTGCAAGGAGCGGGGGGTCGGGTACGCAGTATTTT. Translation: CAWSARSGGSGTQYF. This chain uses TRBV30 with TRBJ2-3; 9 positions match TRBD2. Germline CDR1 and CDR2: GTSNPN and SVGIG (reference sequence). The CDR3 has 15 residues. J was trimmed by 8 bases and V by 1 base; bases with no gene match: 10.

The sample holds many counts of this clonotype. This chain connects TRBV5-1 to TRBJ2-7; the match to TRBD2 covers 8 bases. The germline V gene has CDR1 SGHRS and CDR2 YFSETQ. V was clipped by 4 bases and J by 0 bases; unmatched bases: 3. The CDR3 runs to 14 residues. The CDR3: CASSLSGSSYEQYF. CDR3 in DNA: TGCGCCAGCAGCCTGAGCGGGAGCTCCTACGAGCAGTACTTC.

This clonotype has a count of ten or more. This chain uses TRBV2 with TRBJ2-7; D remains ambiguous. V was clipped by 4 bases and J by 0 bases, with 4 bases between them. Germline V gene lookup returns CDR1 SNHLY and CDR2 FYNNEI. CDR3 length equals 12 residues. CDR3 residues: CASSGTSYEQYF. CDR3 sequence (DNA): TGTGCCAGCAGTGGGACCTCCTACGAGCAGTACTTC.

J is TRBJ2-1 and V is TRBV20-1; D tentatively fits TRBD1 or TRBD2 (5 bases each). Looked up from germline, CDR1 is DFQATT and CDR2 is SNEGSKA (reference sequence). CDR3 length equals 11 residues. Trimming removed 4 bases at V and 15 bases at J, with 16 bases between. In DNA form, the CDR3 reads TGCAGTGCTATCAATGCAGGGACGGCGTTCTTC. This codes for CSAINAGTAFF.

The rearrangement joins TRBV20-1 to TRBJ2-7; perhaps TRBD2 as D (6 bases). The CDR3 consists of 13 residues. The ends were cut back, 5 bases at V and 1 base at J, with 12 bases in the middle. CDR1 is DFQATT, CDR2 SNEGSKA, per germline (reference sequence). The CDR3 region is CSAYRRESYEQYF. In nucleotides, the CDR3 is TGCAGTGCTTATCGGAGGGAGTCCTACGAGCAGTACTTC.

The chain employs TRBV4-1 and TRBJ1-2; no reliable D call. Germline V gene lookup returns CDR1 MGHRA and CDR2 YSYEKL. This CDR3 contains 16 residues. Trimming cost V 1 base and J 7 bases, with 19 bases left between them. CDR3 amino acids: CASSQGEGWPGGGYTF. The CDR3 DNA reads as TGCGCCAGCAGCCAAGGAGAGGGATGGCCAGGAGGTGGCTACACCTTC.